This entry concerns a single TCR beta chain. This sample was included in a study of control samples from healthy donors and cancer patients. Germline CDR1 reads MNHEY; CDR2 reads SVGAGI. V was trimmed by 4 bases and J by 7 bases, leaving 14 bases between them. This CDR3 comprises 15 residues. The repertoire was sequenced with immunoSEQ multiplex PCR; TCRdb's copy has only in-frame clones and lacks some. The data show about 89,000 clones, approximately 87% seen once. The V call is TRBV6-5, the J call TRBJ1-6; D remains unclear. The source is a woman aged 40 to 50 in good health. Sample: blood. The DNA for the CDR3 is TGTGCCAGCAGTTCTCGACCTGAACTAAATTCACCCCTCCACTTT. It codes for CASSSRPELNSPLHF.